This TCR beta chain was sequenced in a study of cytomegalovirus exposure and HLA in healthy donors. Overall study: Approximately 85 million unique TCRs from HLA-typed donors made up an early data release.

V shed 5 bases, J shed 0 bases, and the junction held 13 bases outside the gene matches. The CDR3 totals 18 residues. The germline gives CDR1 SEHNR, CDR2 FQNEAQ (reference sequence). Comment on this clone: The antigen is undetermined.

PCR involved 60 Vbeta and 13 Jbeta primers. The method was immunoSEQ multiplex PCR; TCRdb's version includes in-frame clones alone and lacks a portion of them. The sample lists some 120,000 clones; about 81% were seen once. Study-level results: A previous analysis found most TCR beta V segments productive roughly 90% or roughly 30% of the time. Analysis performed later showed TCR beta chains linked to HLA being more clonally expanded than equally common others. In a later analysis, common viral pathogens appeared linked to several of the most significant clusters.

The sequenced material came from PBMCs. This chain connects TRBV7-9 to TRBJ2-1; 7 bases are shared with TRBD1. This TCR came from a woman between 25 and 40 years old in good health and CMV-seronegative. DNA for the CDR3: TGTGCCAGCAGCAATTACAAAACAAGGGACAGCTCCTACAATGAGCAGTTCTTC. Translation: CASSNYKTRDSSYNEQFF.